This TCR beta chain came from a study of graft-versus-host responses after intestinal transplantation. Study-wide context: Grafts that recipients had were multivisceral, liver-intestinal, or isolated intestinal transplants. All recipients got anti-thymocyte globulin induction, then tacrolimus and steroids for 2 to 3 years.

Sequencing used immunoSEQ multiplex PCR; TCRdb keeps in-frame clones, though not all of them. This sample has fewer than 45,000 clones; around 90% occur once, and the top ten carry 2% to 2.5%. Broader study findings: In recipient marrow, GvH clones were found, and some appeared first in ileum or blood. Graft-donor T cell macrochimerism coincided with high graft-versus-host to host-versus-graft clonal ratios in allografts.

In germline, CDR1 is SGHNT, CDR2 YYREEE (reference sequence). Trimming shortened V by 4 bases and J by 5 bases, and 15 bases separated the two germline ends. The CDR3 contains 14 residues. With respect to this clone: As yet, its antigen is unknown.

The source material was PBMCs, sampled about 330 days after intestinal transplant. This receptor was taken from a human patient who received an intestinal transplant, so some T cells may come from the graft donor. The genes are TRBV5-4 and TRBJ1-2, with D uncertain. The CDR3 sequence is CASSHDDRTYGYTF. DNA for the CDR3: TGTGCCAGCAGCCACGACGACCGTACTTATGGCTACACCTTC. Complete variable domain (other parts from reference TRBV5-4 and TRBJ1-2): ETGVTQSPTHLIKTRGQQVTLRCSSQSGHNTVSWYQQALGQGPQFIFQYYREEENGRGNFPPRFSGLQFPNYSSELNVNALELDDSALYLCASSHDDRTYGYTFGSGTRLTVV.